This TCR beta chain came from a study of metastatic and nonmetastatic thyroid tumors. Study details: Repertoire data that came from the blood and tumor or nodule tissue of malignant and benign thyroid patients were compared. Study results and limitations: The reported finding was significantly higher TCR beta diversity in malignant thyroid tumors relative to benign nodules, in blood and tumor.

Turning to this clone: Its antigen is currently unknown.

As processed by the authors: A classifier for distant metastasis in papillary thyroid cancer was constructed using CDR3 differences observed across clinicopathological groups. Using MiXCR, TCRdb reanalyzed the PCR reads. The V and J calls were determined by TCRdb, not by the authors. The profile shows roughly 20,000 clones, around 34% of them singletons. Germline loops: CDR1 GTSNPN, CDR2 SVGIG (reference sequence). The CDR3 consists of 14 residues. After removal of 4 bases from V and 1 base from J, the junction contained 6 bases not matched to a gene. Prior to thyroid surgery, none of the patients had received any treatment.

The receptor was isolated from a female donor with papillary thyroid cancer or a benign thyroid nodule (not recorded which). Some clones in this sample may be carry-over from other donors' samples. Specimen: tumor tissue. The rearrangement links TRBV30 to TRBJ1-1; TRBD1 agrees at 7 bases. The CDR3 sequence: CAWKGDSSNTEAFF. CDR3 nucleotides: TGTGCCTGGAAAGGGGACAGTTCGAACACTGAAGCTTTCTTT.